This section outlines one T cell receptor beta chain sequence together with its context. What it recognizes is unknown. The data originate from a study of T-cell reconstitution after alpha-beta-depleted transplantation in children. Study observations and caveats: T-cell counts and diversity at one year following transplant were attributed mainly to newly produced T cells. The study reportedly traced alpha-beta T cells about two months after transplant to several hundred expanded graft clones.

The TCRbeta library was prepared with unique molecular identifiers. Each CDR3 protein is one row after TCRdb ran MiXCR on the PCR reads. The sample holds 600,000 or so distinct CDR3 sequences, approximately 22% seen once. V was pared by 2 bases and J by 4 bases, with 17 bases between. The CDR3 spans 17 residues. This TCR was sampled from a boy in the first two years of life who had a stem cell transplant for acute myeloid leukemia, so the T cells may come from the graft donor. This chain links TRBV23-1 with TRBJ2-2, with D tentatively TRBD1 (6 bases). TRBV23-1 is an ORF, with its function uncertain. Source: PBMCs, mostly from graft donor cells, taken 360 days after TCRalphabeta/CD19-depleted stem cell transplant. The CDR3 reads CASSQPLPGHITGELFF. The CDR3 nucleotides are TGCGCCAGCAGTCAACCCCTACCGGGACACATCACCGGGGAGCTGTTTTTT.